The rows below give T cell receptor beta chains drawn from one sample of a study of cytomegalovirus exposure and HLA in healthy donors. TCRdb's copy holds only in-frame clones and misses some; the assay was immunoSEQ multiplex PCR. The repertoire holds 160,000 or so clones, almost 85% seen once, with about 0.5% in the top ten. The sequenced sample was PBMCs. These receptors all come from a woman in her 50s in good health and CMV-seronegative. CDR3s include the opening cysteine and the closing phenylalanine or tryptophan. D genes are given only for firm matches. For some rows the clone size is stated as once, few or many, or as a class when expanded; others skip it.

v_call	clone_size	d_call	j_call	cdr3_nt	cdr3_aa
TRBV5-1	few	.	TRBJ1-1	TGCGCCAGCAGGACCACGGGGGGGATGAACACTGAAGCTTTCTTT	CASRTTGGMNTEAFF
TRBV4-1	.	TRBD2	TRBJ2-3	TGCGCCAGCAGCCAAGGAGTGTACGTAGCGGGGGTTAGCACAGATACGCAGTATTTT	CASSQGVYVAGVSTDTQYF
TRBV5-1	.	TRBD1	TRBJ1-2	TGCGCCAGCAGCTTGACAGGGGAACCGAGCTATGGCTACACCTTC	CASSLTGEPSYGYTF
TRBV28	.	.	TRBJ1-2	TGTGCCAGCAGTTCGACTGGACAGTCTGGGCACCCGTATGGCTACACCTTC	CASSSTGQSGHPYGYTF
TRBV5-4	.	.	TRBJ2-1	TGTGCCAGCAGCTTGAGCCCCAGGGGCTCCTACAATGAGCAGTTCTTC	CASSLSPRGSYNEQFF
TRBV2	.	.	TRBJ1-5	TGTGCCAGTCACGGGAGGACTTCCAGCATCCGGGGTCAGCCCCAGCATTTT	CASHGRTSSIRGQPQHF
TRBV2	.	TRBD1	TRBJ1-1	TGTGCCAGCTCGACGACAGGGGCGCAATTGAACACTGAAGCTTTCTTT	CASSTTGAQLNTEAFF
TRBV6-5	.	.	TRBJ2-7	TGTGCCAGCAGTTACGCGGCAGCCAACGAGCAGTACTTC	CASSYAAANEQYF
TRBV7-3	.	.	TRBJ2-1	TGTGCCAGCAGCTTAACCCGGAGCTCCTACAATGAGCAGTTCTTC	CASSLTRSSYNEQFF
TRBV30	.	.	TRBJ1-2	TGTGCCTGGAGTACCCCAGGAATCCCCACCTTC	CAWSTPGIPTF
TRBV5-1	.	TRBD1	TRBJ2-1	TGCGCCAGCAGACGGGACAGGGGGTCCCACAATGAGCAGTTCTTC	CASRRDRGSHNEQFF
TRBV15	.	.	TRBJ1-6	TGTGCCACCAGCGCCGGGAGAGGGTTATATGGTTCACCCCTCCACTTT	CATSAGRGLYGSPLHF
TRBV6-1	.	.	TRBJ2-7	TGTGCCAGCAGTGAACCAGGACAGAGCTCCTACGAGCAGTACTTC	CASSEPGQSSYEQYF
TRBV27	.	.	TRBJ1-4	TGTGCCAGCAGTCCTACAGGGCCACCTAATGAAAAACTGTTTTTT	CASSPTGPPNEKLFF
TRBV28	.	TRBD1	TRBJ1-4	TGTGCCAGCAGTTTACCCCAGGGGGCAGCTAATGAAAAACTGTTTTTT	CASSLPQGAANEKLFF
TRBV29-1	.	TRBD1	TRBJ1-2	TGCAGCGTTGAGGCCGGGACAGAGATAAACTATGGCTACACCTTC	CSVEAGTEINYGYTF
TRBV10-1	.	TRBD2	TRBJ2-3	TGCGCCAGCAGTCGGGAGGGCCTCGATACGCAGTATTTT	CASSREGLDTQYF
TRBV10-3	.	.	TRBJ2-6	TGTGCCATCAGTGCGGGCTCTGGGGCCAACGTCCTGACTTTC	CAISAGSGANVLTF
TRBV6-1	few	.	TRBJ2-3	TGTGCCAGCACCCAGACACCCCTTACTAGCTGGACGCAGTATTTT	CASTQTPLTSWTQYF
TRBV6-1	.	TRBD1	TRBJ1-2	TGTGCCAGCAGTGGAAGGACAGGAACCTATGGCTACACCTTC	CASSGRTGTYGYTF
TRBV7-6	.	TRBD2	TRBJ2-7	TGTGCCAGCAGCCACTATGGGACTAGCGGGAGGATTCCTCCTACCGAGCAGTACTTC	CASSHYGTSGRIPPTEQYF
TRBV19	.	.	TRBJ2-7	TGTGCCAGTAGCCGCCGGGACACGTCCTACGAGCAGTACTTC	CASSRRDTSYEQYF
TRBV7-2	.	.	TRBJ1-2	TGTGCCAGCAGCGCGACAGTCTCCGTTGGCTACACCTTC	CASSATVSVGYTF
TRBV7-3	.	TRBD1	TRBJ2-1	TGTGCCAGCAGCTTAGGACAGGACAATGAGCAGTTCTTC	CASSLGQDNEQFF
TRBV7-8	.	.	TRBJ1-5	TGTGCCAGCAGCTTCAGGGATCAGCCCCAGCATTTT	CASSFRDQPQHF
TRBV29-1	.	TRBD2	TRBJ2-2	TGCAGCGTTACTGGGGGGGTTAACACCGGGGAGCTGTTTTTT	CSVTGGVNTGELFF
TRBV7-9	.	.	TRBJ1-1	TGTGCCAGCAGCTTGGCGGGTTCCCCTGAAGCTTTCTTT	CASSLAGSPEAFF
TRBV4-1	.	.	TRBJ2-3	TGCGCCAGCAGCCAAGCAGCGGCGATTGGCACAGATACGCAGTATTTT	CASSQAAAIGTDTQYF
TRBV19	.	TRBD1	TRBJ1-5	TGTGCCAGTAGTATAGGGACAGGGCGGCCCCAGCATTTT	CASSIGTGRPQHF
TRBV19	.	.	TRBJ2-7	TGTGCCAGTAGTATAGGAGGGACACCTGGATCCTACGAGCAGTACTTC	CASSIGGTPGSYEQYF
TRBV27	.	TRBD1	TRBJ2-1	TGTGCCAGCAGCCAAGGAAAGACAGGGGGGGCCTACAATGAGCAGTTCTTC	CASSQGKTGGAYNEQFF
TRBV7-8	few	TRBD1	TRBJ2-1	TGTGCCAGCAGCCCTAGGGGGACAGGACACAATGAGCAGTTCTTC	CASSPRGTGHNEQFF
TRBV30	.	TRBD1	TRBJ1-1	TGTGCCTGGAGTAAAACGGGACAGGGGAGGGCTGAAGCTTTCTTT	CAWSKTGQGRAEAFF
TRBV28	.	TRBD1	TRBJ1-3	TGTGCCAGCAGTTTGGGGGGACAGGCTGGAAACACCATATATTTT	CASSLGGQAGNTIYF
TRBV5-1	.	TRBD2	TRBJ2-1	TGCGCCAGCAGTGGCGGGGGGTCGAATGAGCAGTTCTTC	CASSGGGSNEQFF
TRBV27	.	.	TRBJ2-3	TGTGCCAGCAGTTGGTCAGGGGATGGGACAGATACGCAGTATTTT	CASSWSGDGTDTQYF
TRBV5-4	.	TRBD1	TRBJ2-1	TGTGCCAGCAGCAGGGACAGGGGGTCCTACAATGAGCAGTTCTTC	CASSRDRGSYNEQFF
TRBV18	.	.	TRBJ1-4	TGTGCCAGCTCACCATCCAGGAGGGCCTCTAATGAAAAACTGTTTTTT	CASSPSRRASNEKLFF
TRBV19	.	TRBD2	TRBJ2-1	TGTGCCAGTAAAGGCGGGAGGTCCTACAATGAGCAGTTCTTC	CASKGGRSYNEQFF
TRBV5-1	.	TRBD1	TRBJ2-7	TGCGCCAGCAGCCCGGACAGGGGAGAGCAGTACTTC	CASSPDRGEQYF
TRBV2	.	TRBD2	TRBJ2-5	TGTGCCAGCGCGGGCGGGAGGGCCGGTGAGACCCAGTACTTC	CASAGGRAGETQYF
TRBV5-1	.	.	TRBJ2-3	TGCGCCAGCAGCTTGGGTGGGGCCACCACAGATACGCAGTATTTT	CASSLGGATTDTQYF
TRBV15	.	TRBD1	TRBJ2-7	TGTGCCACCGGACCGGACAGGGCGAGGGAGCAGTACTTC	CATGPDRAREQYF
TRBV2	few	.	TRBJ1-4	TGTGCCAGCAGACGACCTTCGGGGGAAAGGACTGAAAAACTGTTTTTT	CASRRPSGERTEKLFF
TRBV21-1	.	.	TRBJ2-7	TGTGCCAGCAGCATAGTCTCTAGCGGGAGTCAAGTCTACGAGCAGTACTTC	CASSIVSSGSQVYEQYF
TRBV5-1	.	.	TRBJ2-1	TGCGCCAGCAGCCCCGGGGACTTAGGGCACAATGAGCAGTTCTTC	CASSPGDLGHNEQFF
TRBV28	few	.	TRBJ1-5	TGTGCCAGCAGTCCATTCGGAACAGAATATAGCAATCAGCCCCAGCATTTT	CASSPFGTEYSNQPQHF
TRBV11-2	.	TRBD2	TRBJ2-3	TGTGCCAGCAGCTTTCGTCCCGGACTAGCGGGATATAGCACAGATACGCAGTATTTT	CASSFRPGLAGYSTDTQYF
TRBV28	.	TRBD1	TRBJ1-2	TGTGCCAGCAGCCTACGATTGACAGGGGGCGATGGCTACACCTTC	CASSLRLTGGDGYTF
TRBV7-9	.	.	TRBJ2-1	TGTTCCAGCAGCTTAGATTATTTGACAGGAGTGATGCACCGTGAGCAGTTCTTC	CSSSLDYLTGVMHREQFF
TRBV9	.	.	TRBJ2-1	TGTGCCAGCAGCGTAGTGGTGGACAGAAACAGCTCCTACAATGAGCAGTTCTTC	CASSVVVDRNSSYNEQFF
TRBV29-1	.	.	TRBJ2-5	TGCAGCGTTGAAGTTGGCCTCCAAGAGACCCAGTACTTC	CSVEVGLQETQYF
TRBV5-1	once	TRBD2	TRBJ2-7	TGCGCCAGCAGCTTGGATAGCGGGAGTTACGAGCAGTACTTC	CASSLDSGSYEQYF
TRBV19	.	TRBD1	TRBJ1-4	TGTGCCAGATTCCCGCCGTCGGGACAGGGGGCAACTAATGAAAAACTGTTTTTT	CARFPPSGQGATNEKLFF
TRBV28	few	TRBD1	TRBJ2-7	TGTGCCAGCAACATAGGGGGCGAGTTTCACGAGCAGTACTTC	CASNIGGEFHEQYF
TRBV6-1	once	.	TRBJ1-3	TGTGCCAGCAGTGTGGTTGCCAGGGGAGGAAACACCATATATTTT	CASSVVARGGNTIYF
TRBV5-4	.	.	TRBJ2-5	TGTGCCAGCAGCCTTGGGGGGGCGTGGGAGACCCAGTACTTC	CASSLGGAWETQYF